This T cell receptor (beta chain) was sequenced in a study of long-term antiretroviral therapy in people with HIV. Overall study findings and caveats: Controls had broader CDR3 length ranges than HIV repertoires did. Participants lacked recorded data on ART adherence, viral resistance or therapy changes. ART was followed by higher diversity that remained below transplant donor controls.

Researchers report immunoSEQ v3.0 was run at survey level. The data were produced by immunoSEQ multiplex PCR, yet TCRdb's version contains in-frame clones alone and is incomplete. The sample yields over 25,000 clones, about 97% seen once. Details on this clone: Antigen unknown.

Germline loops: CDR1 SQVTM, CDR2 ANQGSEA. The CDR3 runs 16 residues. The ends were cut back, 2 bases at V and 0 bases at J, with 14 bases in the middle. J is TRBJ1-5 and V is TRBV29-1; tentative D call: TRBD1 (5 bases). The sequence came from a man aged 25 to 40 with HIV. The sample here was unsorted PBMCs, taken 7.6 years after starting antiretroviral therapy. The CDR3: CSVELGGGYSNQPQHF. CDR3 DNA: TGCAGCGTTGAACTTGGGGGGGGGTATAGCAATCAGCCCCAGCATTTT.